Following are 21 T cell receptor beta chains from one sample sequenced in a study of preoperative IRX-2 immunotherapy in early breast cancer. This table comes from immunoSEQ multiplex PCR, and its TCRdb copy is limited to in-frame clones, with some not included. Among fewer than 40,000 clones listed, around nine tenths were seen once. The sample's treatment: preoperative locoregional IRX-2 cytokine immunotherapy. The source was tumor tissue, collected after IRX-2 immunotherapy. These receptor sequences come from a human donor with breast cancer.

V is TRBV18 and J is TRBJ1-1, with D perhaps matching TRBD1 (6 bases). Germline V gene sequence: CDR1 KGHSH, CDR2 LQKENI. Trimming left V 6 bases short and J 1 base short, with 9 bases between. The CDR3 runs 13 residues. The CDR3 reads CASSPGQNTEAFF. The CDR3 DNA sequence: TGTGCCAGCTCCCCGGGACAGAACACTGAAGCTTTCTTT.

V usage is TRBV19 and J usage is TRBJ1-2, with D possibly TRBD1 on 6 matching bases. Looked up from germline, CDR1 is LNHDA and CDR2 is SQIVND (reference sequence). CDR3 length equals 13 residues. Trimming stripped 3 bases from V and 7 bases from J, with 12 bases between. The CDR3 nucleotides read TGTGCCAGTAGTATTTCGGGGGGCATTGGCTACACCTTC. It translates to CASSISGGIGYTF.

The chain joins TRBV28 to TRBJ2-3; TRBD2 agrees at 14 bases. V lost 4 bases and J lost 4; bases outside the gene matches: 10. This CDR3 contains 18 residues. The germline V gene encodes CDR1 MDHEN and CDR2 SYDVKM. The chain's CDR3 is CASSWAQTSGGVSDTQYF. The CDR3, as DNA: TGTGCCAGCAGTTGGGCCCAGACTAGCGGGGGGGTCTCAGATACGCAGTATTTT.

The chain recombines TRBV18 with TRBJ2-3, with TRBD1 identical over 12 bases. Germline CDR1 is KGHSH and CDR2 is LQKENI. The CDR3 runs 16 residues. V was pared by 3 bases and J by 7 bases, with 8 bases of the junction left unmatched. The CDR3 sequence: CASSPPGQGAPHTQYF. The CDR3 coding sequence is TGTGCCAGCTCACCCCCGGGACAGGGGGCCCCCCATACGCAGTATTTT. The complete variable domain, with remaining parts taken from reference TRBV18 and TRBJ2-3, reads NAGVMQNPRHLVRRRGQEARLRCSPMKGHSHVYWYRQLPEEGLKFMVYLQKENIIDESGMPKERFSAEFPKEGPSILRIQQVVRGDSAAYFCASSPPGQGAPHTQYFGPGTRLTVL.

This CDR3 is CASSLVSSTNEKLFF. The CDR3 region has the DNA TGCGCCAGCAGCTTGGTATCGTCAACTAATGAAAAACTGTTTTTT. The chain recombines TRBV5-1 with TRBJ1-4; D is undetermined. From germline, CDR1 is SGHRS and CDR2 YFSETQ. The CDR3 runs 15 residues. V gave up 0 bases and J gave up 0 bases, with 6 bases separating them.

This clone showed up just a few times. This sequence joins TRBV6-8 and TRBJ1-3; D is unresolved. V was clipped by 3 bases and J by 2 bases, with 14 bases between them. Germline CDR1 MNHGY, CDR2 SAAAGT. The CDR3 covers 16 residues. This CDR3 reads CASSYPEGAAGNTIYF. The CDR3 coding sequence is TGTGCCAGCAGTTATCCTGAGGGAGCCGCTGGAAACACCATATATTTT.

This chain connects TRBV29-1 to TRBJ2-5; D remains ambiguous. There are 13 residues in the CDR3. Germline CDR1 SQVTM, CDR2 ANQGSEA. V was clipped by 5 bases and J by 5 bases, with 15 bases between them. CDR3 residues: CSVSRFLGETQYF. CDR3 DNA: TGCAGCGTTTCGAGATTCCTGGGGGAGACCCAGTACTTC.

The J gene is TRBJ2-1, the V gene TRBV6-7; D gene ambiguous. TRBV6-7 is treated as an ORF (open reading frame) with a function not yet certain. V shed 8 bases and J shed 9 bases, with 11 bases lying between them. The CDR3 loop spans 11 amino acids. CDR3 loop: CASARLGEQFF. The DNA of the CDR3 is TGTGCCAGCGCTAGGTTAGGTGAGCAGTTCTTC.

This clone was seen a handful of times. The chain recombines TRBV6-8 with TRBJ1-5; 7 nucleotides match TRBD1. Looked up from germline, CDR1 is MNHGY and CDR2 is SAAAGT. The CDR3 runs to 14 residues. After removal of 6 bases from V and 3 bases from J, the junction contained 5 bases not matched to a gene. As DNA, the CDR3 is TGTGCCAGCAGGTCCGGGACAGCCAATCAGCCCCAGCATTTT. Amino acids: CASRSGTANQPQHF.

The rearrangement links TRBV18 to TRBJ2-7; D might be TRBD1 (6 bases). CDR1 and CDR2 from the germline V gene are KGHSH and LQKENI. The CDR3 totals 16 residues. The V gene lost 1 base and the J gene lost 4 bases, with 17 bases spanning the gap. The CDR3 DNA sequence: TGTGCCAGCTCACCACGTATCTCAGGACAGATGTACGAGCAGTACTTC. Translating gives CASSPRISGQMYEQYF.

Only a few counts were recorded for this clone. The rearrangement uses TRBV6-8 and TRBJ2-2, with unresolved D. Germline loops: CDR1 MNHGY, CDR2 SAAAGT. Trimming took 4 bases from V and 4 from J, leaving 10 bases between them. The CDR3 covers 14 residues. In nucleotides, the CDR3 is TGTGCCAGCAGTTTTCACTCTATCACCGGGGAGCTGTTTTTT. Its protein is CASSFHSITGELFF.

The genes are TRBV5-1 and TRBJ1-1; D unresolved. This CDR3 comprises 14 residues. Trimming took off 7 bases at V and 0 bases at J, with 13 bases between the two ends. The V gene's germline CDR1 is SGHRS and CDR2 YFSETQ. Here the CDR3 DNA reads TGCGCCAGCGGGATTAACGTGATGAACACTGAAGCTTTCTTT. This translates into CASGINVMNTEAFF.

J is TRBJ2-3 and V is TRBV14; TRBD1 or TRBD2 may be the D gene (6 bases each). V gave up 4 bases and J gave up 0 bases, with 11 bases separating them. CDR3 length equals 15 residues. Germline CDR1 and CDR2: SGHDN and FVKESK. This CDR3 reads CASSPRGASTDTQYF. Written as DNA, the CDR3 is TGTGCCAGCAGCCCTAGGGGGGCTAGCACAGATACGCAGTATTTT.

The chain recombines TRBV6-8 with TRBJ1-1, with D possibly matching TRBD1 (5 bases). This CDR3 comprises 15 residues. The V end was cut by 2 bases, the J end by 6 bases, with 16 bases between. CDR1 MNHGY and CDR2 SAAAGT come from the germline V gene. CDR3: CASSYEARGIAEAFF. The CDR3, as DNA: TGTGCCAGCAGTTACGAAGCTCGGGGGATCGCTGAAGCTTTCTTT.

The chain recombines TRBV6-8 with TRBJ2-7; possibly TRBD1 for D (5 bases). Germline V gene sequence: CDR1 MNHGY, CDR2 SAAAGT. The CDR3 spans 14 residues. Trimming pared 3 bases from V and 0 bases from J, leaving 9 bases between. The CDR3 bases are TGTGCCAGCAGTTATCAGGGAAGCTCCTACGAGCAGTACGTC. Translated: CASSYQGSSYEQYV.

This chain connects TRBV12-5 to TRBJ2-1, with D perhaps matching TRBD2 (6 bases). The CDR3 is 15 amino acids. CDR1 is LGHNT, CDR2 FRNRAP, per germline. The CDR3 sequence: CASTDSSVPYNEQFF. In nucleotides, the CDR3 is TGTGCCAGCACCGACTCTAGCGTCCCCTACAATGAGCAGTTCTTC.

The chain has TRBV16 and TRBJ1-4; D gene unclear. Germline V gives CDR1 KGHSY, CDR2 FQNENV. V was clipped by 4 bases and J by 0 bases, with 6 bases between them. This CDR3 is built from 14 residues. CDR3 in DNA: TGTGCCAGCAGCCGGCAGGCAACTAATGAAAAACTGTTTTTT. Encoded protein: CASSRQATNEKLFF.

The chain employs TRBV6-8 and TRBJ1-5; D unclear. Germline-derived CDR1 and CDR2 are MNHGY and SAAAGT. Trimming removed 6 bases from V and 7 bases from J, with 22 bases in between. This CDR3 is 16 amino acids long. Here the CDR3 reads CASSHPGKGSDQPQHF. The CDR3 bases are TGTGCCAGCAGCCACCCGGGAAAGGGTTCAGACCAGCCCCAGCATTTT.

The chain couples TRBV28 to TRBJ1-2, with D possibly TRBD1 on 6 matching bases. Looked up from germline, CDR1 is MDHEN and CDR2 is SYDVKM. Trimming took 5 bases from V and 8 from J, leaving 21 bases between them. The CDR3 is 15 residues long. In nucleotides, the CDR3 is TGTGCCAGCAGTAATAATGGGTGGCAGGGGCTCGGCTACACCTTC. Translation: CASSNNGWQGLGYTF.

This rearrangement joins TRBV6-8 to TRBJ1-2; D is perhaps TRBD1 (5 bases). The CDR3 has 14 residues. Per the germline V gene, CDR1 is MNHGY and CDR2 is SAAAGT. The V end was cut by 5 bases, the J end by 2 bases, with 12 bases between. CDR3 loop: CASSRGPANYGYTF. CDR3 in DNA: TGTGCCAGCAGTCGGGGCCCAGCGAACTATGGCTACACCTTC.

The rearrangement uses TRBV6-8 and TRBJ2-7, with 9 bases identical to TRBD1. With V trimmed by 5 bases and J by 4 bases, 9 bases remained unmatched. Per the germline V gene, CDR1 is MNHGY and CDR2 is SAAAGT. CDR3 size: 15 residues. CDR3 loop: CASSETGTGRYEQYV. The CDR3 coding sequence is TGTGCCAGCAGTGAGACCGGGACAGGGCGATACGAGCAGTACGTC.